Presented here are 26 T cell receptor beta chains from one specimen sequenced in a study of regulatory T cells in long-lasting Graves disease. The time point denotes: newly diagnosed GD, antithyroid drugs for less than 3 months. The TCR library was made from RNA that had been extracted from PBMCs in TRIzol. Libraries of TCR beta came from iRepertoire HTBI primers plus Arm-PCR of CDR3 regions. One entry per CDR3 protein, called by TCRdb with MiXCR from the multiplex PCR reads. The data contain approximately 400,000 distinct CDR3 sequences, 14% to 15% of them singletons. These same records also appear under a second study, on T cells in Graves' hyperthyroidism and ophthalmopathy.

The starting material was peripheral blood mononuclear cells (PBMCs), obtained at new diagnosis, from a patient treated with antithyroid drugs. The source is a woman aged 25-40 years with Graves disease.

There are many counts of this clonotype. CDR3 in amino acids: CASSESRLTSGINEQFF. CDR3 coding DNA: TGTGCCAGCAGTGAATCCCGTCTGACTAGCGGTATCAATGAGCAGTTCTTC. V and J are TRBV6-1 and TRBJ2-1; TRBD2 matches at 9 bases. CDR3 length: 17 amino acids. Looked up from germline, CDR1 is MNHNS and CDR2 is SASEGT. Unmatched junction bases numbered 11, after V lost 2 bases and J lost 6 bases.

This clonotype was found many times. The chain has TRBV30 and TRBJ1-6; 10 nucleotides match TRBD1. Per the germline V gene, CDR1 is GTSNPN and CDR2 is SVGIG (reference sequence). With V trimmed by 8 bases and J by 5 bases, 12 bases remained unmatched. This CDR3 has 16 amino acids. The CDR3 sequence: CAQKPGQGTNNSPLHF. CDR3 nucleotide sequence: TGTGCCCAAAAACCGGGACAGGGGACAAATAATTCACCCCTCCACTTT.

In this sample, this clonotype turned up a few times. The chain links TRBV29-1 to TRBJ2-2; the D call may be TRBD1 or TRBD2 (5 bases each). Germline CDR1 reads SQVTM; CDR2 reads ANQGSEA. V lost 7 bases and J lost 3, with 30 bases in between. The CDR3 totals 19 residues. Here the CDR3 DNA reads TGCAGCGCCGTTGGCCCAGCGGCCCAAGAGGGGCGGGACACCGGGGAGCTGTTTTTT. It translates to CSAVGPAAQEGRDTGELFF.

This clonotype was found a few times. The rearrangement joins TRBV7-9 to TRBJ2-1; 13 nucleotides line up with TRBD2. V lost 5 bases and J lost 5; bases outside the gene matches: 3. Germline V gene lookup returns CDR1 SEHNR and CDR2 FQNEAQ (reference sequence). The CDR3 has 15 residues. CDR3 residues: CASSETSGRNNEQFF. In nucleotides, the CDR3 is TGTGCCAGCAGCGAGACTAGCGGGAGGAACAATGAGCAGTTCTTC.

This clonotype was counted ten times or more. This chain uses TRBV18 with TRBJ2-4; D might be TRBD2 (6 bases). This CDR3 has 16 amino acids. Germline V gene lookup returns CDR1 KGHSH and CDR2 LQKENI. Trimming removed 3 bases from V and 1 base from J, with 13 bases in between. CDR3 amino acids: CASSPREREAKNIQYF. CDR3 nucleotide sequence: TGTGCCAGCTCACCCCGGGAGAGGGAGGCCAAAAACATTCAGTACTTC. The full variable domain, its missing parts supplied by reference TRBV18 and TRBJ2-4, is NAGVMQNPRHLVRRRGQEARLRCSPMKGHSHVYWYRQLPEEGLKFMVYLQKENIIDESGMPKERFSAEFPKEGPSILRIQQVVRGDSAAYFCASSPREREAKNIQYFGAGTRLSVL.

The chain employs TRBV5-1 and TRBJ2-7; D might be TRBD1 (6 bases). CDR1 is SGHRS and CDR2 is YFSETQ in the germline V gene. CDR3 length: 14 residues. V lost 1 base, J lost 7 bases, and 15 bases lay in between. The CDR3 DNA is TGCGCCAGCAGCTTGATGACAGGCCAAGGGGAGCAGTACTTC. This codes for CASSLMTGQGEQYF. The whole variable domain, remainder taken from reference TRBV5-1 and TRBJ2-7, is KAGVTQTPRYLIKTRGQQVTLSCSPISGHRSVSWYQQTPGQGLQFLFEYFSETQRNKGNFPGRFSGRQFSNSRSEMNVSTLELGDSALYLCASSLMTGQGEQYFGPGTRLTVT.

This clonotype turned up a few times. The chain carries TRBV18 and TRBJ2-7; D perhaps matches TRBD2 (5 bases). The CDR3 consists of 13 residues. CDR1 is KGHSH, CDR2 LQKENI, per germline. With 1 base removed from V and 4 bases from J, the gap between germline ends came to 8 bases. The CDR3 sequence is CASSPLATYEQYF. CDR3 DNA sequence: TGTGCCAGCTCACCACTAGCGACTTACGAGCAGTACTTC.

This chain joins TRBV9 and TRBJ1-1; D unresolved. Trimming removed 4 bases from V and 2 bases from J, with 15 bases in between. CDR3 size: 15 residues. Looked up from germline, CDR1 is SGDLS and CDR2 is YYNGEE. The CDR3 reads CASSPPPGGNTEAFF. The CDR3 nucleotides are TGTGCCAGCAGCCCCCCCCCAGGCGGAAACACTGAAGCTTTCTTT.

This clonotype was seen at least ten times. The chain links TRBV24-1 to TRBJ2-1, with D unresolved. Per the germline V gene, CDR1 is KGHDR and CDR2 is SFDVKD. V dropped 9 bases and J dropped 6 bases, with 14 bases sitting between them. The CDR3 covers 13 residues. As DNA, the CDR3 is TGTGCCACCCGTCAAGACTCCAGCAATGAGCAGTTCTTC. It yields the protein CATRQDSSNEQFF.

In regard to this clonotype: A read error may be the cause here, since a much bigger clone is one base away. The chain recombines TRBV6-5 with TRBJ2-1, with D perhaps given as TRBD1 or TRBD2 (5 bases each). V was shortened by 0 bases and J by 10 bases, with 7 bases between the two germline ends. The germline gives CDR1 MNHEY, CDR2 SVGAGI. The CDR3 totals 12 residues. CDR3 bases: TGTGCCAGCAGTTACTCCGGGACCGAGCAGTTCTTC. It specifies CASSYSGTEQFF.

This clonotype was recorded a few times. The V gene is TRBV5-6, the J gene TRBJ1-2; 8 nucleotides align to TRBD1. The CDR3 totals 18 residues. V trimming: 0 bases; J trimming: 4 bases; junction bases outside the gene matches: 14. Germline assignment: CDR1 SGHDT and CDR2 YYEEEE. The CDR3, as DNA: TGTGCCAGCAGCTTGGCGAGTATAGGACAGGGAGCGCCCTATGGCTACACCTTC. As protein: CASSLASIGQGAPYGYTF.

This clonotype occurred many times. The chain is built from TRBV7-3 and TRBJ2-1; TRBD2 matches 13 bases. The J segment lost 8 bases and the V segment lost 5 bases, leaving 9 bases of the junction unmatched. The CDR3 totals 16 residues. The germline CDR1 and CDR2 sequences are SGHTA and FQGTGA. For the CDR3, the DNA is TGTGCCAGCAGCGCAAAAGGGACTAGCGGGATACATGAGCAGTTCTTC. Its protein product is CASSAKGTSGIHEQFF.

This clonotype was counted between two and nine times. The V and J genes are TRBV30 and TRBJ2-7; 9 nucleotides line up with TRBD2. This CDR3 is built from 14 residues. V gave up 0 bases and J gave up 2 bases; unmatched junction bases: 2. Looked up from germline, CDR1 is GTSNPN and CDR2 is SVGIG (reference sequence). The CDR3 sequence: CAWSVASGAYEQYF. As DNA, the CDR3 is TGTGCCTGGAGTGTAGCTAGCGGGGCCTACGAGCAGTACTTC.

In this sample, this clonotype turned up many times. The V call is TRBV2, the J call TRBJ2-1; a weak D match, TRBD2 (6 bases). The V end was cut by 4 bases, the J end by 4 bases, with 11 bases between. The CDR3 length is 14 residues. CDR1 is SNHLY and CDR2 is FYNNEI in the germline V gene. As DNA, the CDR3 is TGTGCCAGCAGTGCCCAGGGAGGATACAATGAGCAGTTCTTC. It yields the protein CASSAQGGYNEQFF.

This chain connects TRBV5-6 to TRBJ1-1; a possible D gene is TRBD1 (5 bases). This CDR3 has 15 residues. CDR1 is SGHDT and CDR2 is YYEEEE in the germline V gene. V lost 0 bases and J lost 1, with 10 bases in between. For the CDR3, the DNA is TGTGCCAGCAGCTTGGCCACTCAGGGGAACACTGAAGCTTTCTTT. Translation gives CASSLATQGNTEAFF.

Many counts were recorded for this clonotype. The V gene is TRBV11-3, the J gene TRBJ2-1; D unclear. Germline CDR1 and CDR2: SGHNT and YENEEA. Trimming cost V 3 bases and J 2 bases, with 20 bases left between them. This CDR3 has 18 residues. The CDR3, as DNA: TGTGCCAGCAGCTTTAGCCCCCCCGGTGGGGTGACCTACAATGAGCAGTTCTTC. Its translation: CASSFSPPGGVTYNEQFF. The complete variable domain, with remaining parts taken from reference TRBV11-3 and TRBJ2-1, reads EAGVVQSPRYKIIEKKQPVAFWCNPISGHNTLYWYLQNLGQGPELLIRYENEEAVDDSQLPKDRFSAERLKGVDSTLKIQPAELGDSAVYLCASSFSPPGGVTYNEQFFGPGTRLTVL.

This clonotype turned up a few times. V and J are TRBV6-9 and TRBJ1-2; 8 bases map to TRBD1. The CDR3 loop spans 16 amino acids. V trimming: 3 bases; J trimming: 2 bases; junction bases outside the gene matches: 8. Germline CDR1 MNHGY, CDR2 SVAAGI. CDR3 DNA sequence: TGTGCCAGCAGTTACGGGACAGGCGGACAAAACTATGGCTACACCTTC. Its protein product is CASSYGTGGQNYGYTF.

The sample holds a few counts of this clonotype. This chain links TRBV7-6 with TRBJ2-5; the D is unclear. The CDR3 has 12 residues. The V end lost 5 bases, the J end lost 8 bases, and 12 bases lay between the germline ends. The germline CDR1 and CDR2 sequences are SGHVS and FNYEAQ. The CDR3 nucleotides are TGTGCCAGCAGCCGAAGGAGCTCAACCCAGTACTTC. Translating gives CASSRRSSTQYF.

This clonotype has a count of ten or more. In nucleotides, the CDR3 is TGCAGTGTTAATAGCGGGCGTTCCTACAATGAGCAGTTCTTC. It yields the protein CSVNSGRSYNEQFF. The chain links TRBV20-1 to TRBJ2-1; TRBD2 matches at 7 bases. Germline lookup yields CDR1 DFQATT and CDR2 SNEGSKA (reference sequence). The CDR3 covers 14 residues. V shed 7 bases, J shed 1 base, and the junction held 7 bases outside the gene matches.

Regarding this clonotype: This may come from a read error, since a much larger clone is one base off. The chain has TRBV15 and TRBJ2-3; D remains unclear. Germline V gene lookup returns CDR1 LNHNV and CDR2 YYDKDF (reference sequence). Trimming shortened V by 1 base and J by 4 bases, and 18 bases separated the two germline ends. The CDR3 sequence is 17 residues long. DNA of the CDR3: TGTGCCACCAGCAGAGGAGTCGTGGGATCTCGTCCAGATACGCAGTATTTT. Translation: CATSRGVVGSRPDTQYF.

V is TRBV6-2 or TRBV6-3 and J is TRBJ2-5, with 10 bases aligning to TRBD2. The CDR3 has 18 residues. Germline lookup yields CDR1 MNHEY and CDR2 SVGEGT. The V and J ends lost 0 bases and 6 bases, in that order; junction bases with no gene match: 13. For the CDR3, the DNA is TGTGCCAGCAGTTACTCGAGATCCTATAGCGGGAGGAGGCAGACCCAGTACTTC. It codes for CASSYSRSYSGRRQTQYF.

The table lists this clonotype with a few counts. The V and J genes are TRBV29-1 and TRBJ2-2; TRBD2 agrees at 15 bases. The CDR3 has 14 residues. Germline trimming cut 8 bases from V and 5 bases from J; bases unmatched to any gene: 3. CDR1 is SQVTM and CDR2 is ANQGSEA in the germline V gene. The CDR3 loop is CSTGTSGRTGELFF. CDR3 nucleotides: TGCAGCACTGGGACTAGCGGGAGGACCGGGGAGCTGTTTTTT.

This clonotype has just a few counts. The chain is built from TRBV9 and TRBJ1-4; D is uncertain. The germline V and J ends were trimmed by 4 bases and 5 bases, with 12 bases remaining between them. The CDR3 has 14 amino acids. The germline V gene has CDR1 SGDLS and CDR2 YYNGEE. DNA of the CDR3: TGTGCCAGCAGCTTGGAGGCCCGGAATGAAAAACTGTTTTTT. Its translation is CASSLEARNEKLFF.

There are many counts of this clonotype. The chain joins TRBV24-1 to TRBJ2-5, with 9 bases matching TRBD1. CDR3 length equals 15 residues. V trimming: 4 bases; J trimming: 2 bases; junction bases outside the gene matches: 4. Germline CDR1 KGHDR, CDR2 SFDVKD. This CDR3 reads CATSDYGQGQETQYF. CDR3 nucleotide sequence: TGTGCCACCAGTGACTATGGACAGGGGCAAGAGACCCAGTACTTC.

This clonotype was detected many times. The chain has TRBV10-3 and TRBJ1-1; TRBD1 is a possible D gene (5 bases). Germline CDR1 and CDR2: ENHRY and SYGVKD. This CDR3 contains 14 residues. V was trimmed by 2 bases and J by 4 bases, leaving 11 bases between them. CDR3 amino acids: CAISERPRGTEAFF. As DNA, the CDR3 is TGTGCCATCAGTGAGCGACCTAGGGGCACTGAAGCTTTCTTT.

This clonotype has just a few counts. V usage is TRBV5-1 and J usage is TRBJ2-4; D is unresolved. The CDR3 has 15 residues. V was pared by 4 bases and J by 4 bases, with 15 bases between. CDR1 SGHRS and CDR2 YFSETQ come from the germline V gene. CDR3 protein: CASSPIGYSKNIQYF. The DNA of the CDR3 is TGCGCCAGCAGCCCCATAGGCTATTCGAAAAACATTCAGTACTTC. Full variable domain (remainder filled in from reference TRBV5-1 and TRBJ2-4): KAGVTQTPRYLIKTRGQQVTLSCSPISGHRSVSWYQQTPGQGLQFLFEYFSETQRNKGNFPGRFSGRQFSNSRSEMNVSTLELGDSALYLCASSPIGYSKNIQYFGAGTRLSVL.